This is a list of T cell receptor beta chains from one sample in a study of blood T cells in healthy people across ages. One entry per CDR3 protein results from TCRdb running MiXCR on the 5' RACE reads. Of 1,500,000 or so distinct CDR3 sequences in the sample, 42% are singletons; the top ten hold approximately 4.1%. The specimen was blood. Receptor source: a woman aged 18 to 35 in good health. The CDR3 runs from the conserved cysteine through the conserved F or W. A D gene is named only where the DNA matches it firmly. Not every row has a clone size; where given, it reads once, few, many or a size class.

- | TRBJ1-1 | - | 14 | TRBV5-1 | - | CASILGTGNTEAFF
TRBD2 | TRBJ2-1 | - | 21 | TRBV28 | TGTGCCAGCAGTTTCCGAAGGCAAGGGACTAGCGGGAGGGCCTCCTACAATGAGCAGTTCTTC | CASSFRRQGTSGRASYNEQFF
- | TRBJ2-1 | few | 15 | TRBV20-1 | TGCAGTGCTAGAGATCGGGTCCCCGCGACCAATGAGCAGTTCTTC | CSARDRVPATNEQFF
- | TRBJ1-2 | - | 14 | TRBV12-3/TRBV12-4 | TGTGCCAGCAGTCAATATCGCGGAAACTATGGCTACACCTTC | CASSQYRGNYGYTF
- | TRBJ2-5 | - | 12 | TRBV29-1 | TGCAGCGTTGGGGACCTTGCAAATGAGCAGTACTTC | CSVGDLANEQYF
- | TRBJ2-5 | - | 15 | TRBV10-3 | TGTGCCATCAATCGGGGGACACCCACCGGGGAGACCCAGTACTTC | CAINRGTPTGETQYF
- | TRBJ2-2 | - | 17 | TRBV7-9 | TGTGCCAGCAGCTTAAAACCTCGCGGTCAGGACACCGGGGAGCTGTTTTTT | CASSLKPRGQDTGELFF
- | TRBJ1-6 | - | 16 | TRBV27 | TGTGCCAGCCACAGGTTGGGGAGCTCCTATAATTCACCCCTCCACTTT | CASHRLGSSYNSPLHF
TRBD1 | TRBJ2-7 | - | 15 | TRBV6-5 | TGTGCCAGCAGCTTCGACAGGGGAAGTCCCTACGAGCAGTACTTC | CASSFDRGSPYEQYF
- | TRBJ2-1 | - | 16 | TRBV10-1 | TGCGCCAGCAGAGCAGAACCGGGACCCGGCTACAATGAGCAGTTCTTC | CASRAEPGPGYNEQFF
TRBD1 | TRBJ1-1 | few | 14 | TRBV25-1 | TGTGCCAGCAGTAGACAGGGGGGAATCGCTGAAGCTTTCTTT | CASSRQGGIAEAFF
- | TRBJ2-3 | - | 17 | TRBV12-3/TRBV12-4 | TGTGCCAGCAGCCCGGGAGAGGGGGGGATAAGCACAGATACGCAGTATTTT | CASSPGEGGISTDTQYF
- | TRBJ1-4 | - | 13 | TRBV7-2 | TGTGCCAGCAGCTTAGAACGGGGGGGGAAACTGTTTTTT | CASSLERGGKLFF
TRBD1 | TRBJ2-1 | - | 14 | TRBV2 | TGTGCCAGTAGCGGGACAGGGGCAATACAAGGGCAGTTCTTC | CASSGTGAIQGQFF
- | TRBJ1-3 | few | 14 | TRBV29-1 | TGCAGCGTTGAATATATGCCGGGTGGAAACACCATATATTTT | CSVEYMPGGNTIYF
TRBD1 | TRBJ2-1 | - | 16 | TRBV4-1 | TGCGCCAGCAGCCACGTTCGGGACAGCTCCTACTATGAGCAGTTCTTC | CASSHVRDSSYYEQFF
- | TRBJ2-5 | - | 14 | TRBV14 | TGTGCCAGCAGCCAATGGCGGGACCAAGAGACCCAGTACTTC | CASSQWRDQETQYF
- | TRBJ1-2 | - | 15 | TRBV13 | TGTGCCAGCAGCCCCTTCCCCGGGGGTGGATATGGCTACACCTTC | CASSPFPGGGYGYTF
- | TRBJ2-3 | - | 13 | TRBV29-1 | TGCAGCTCTACCCTAGGCCCCAATGATACGCAGTATTTT | CSSTLGPNDTQYF
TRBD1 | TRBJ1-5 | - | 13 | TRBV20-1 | TGCAGTGCCTCGCTGACAGGGGGACAGCCCCAGCATTTT | CSASLTGGQPQHF
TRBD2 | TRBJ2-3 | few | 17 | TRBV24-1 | TGTGCCACCAGTGGTTTGACTAGCGGGACGAGCACAGATACGCAGTATTTT | CATSGLTSGTSTDTQYF
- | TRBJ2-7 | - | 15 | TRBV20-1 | TGCAGTGCTAGACATACACAGGGAAGCTCCTACGAGCAGTACTTC | CSARHTQGSSYEQYF
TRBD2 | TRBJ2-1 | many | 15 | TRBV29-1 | TGCAGCGTTGAAGGACTAGCGGGGGGAACTAATGAGCAGTTCTTC | CSVEGLAGGTNEQFF
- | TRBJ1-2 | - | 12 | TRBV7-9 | TGTGCCAGCGGCGACACTTGGGGCGGCTACACCTTC | CASGDTWGGYTF
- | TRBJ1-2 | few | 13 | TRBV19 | TGTGCCAGTAGTACGGGGCAGATCTATGGCTACACCTTC | CASSTGQIYGYTF
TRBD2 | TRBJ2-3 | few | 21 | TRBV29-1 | TGCAGCGCATGGGGTGGGTCACTCGGGACTAGCGGGGGGGCCGTCACAGATACGCAGTATTTT | CSAWGGSLGTSGGAVTDTQYF
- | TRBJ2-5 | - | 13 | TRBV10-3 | TGTGCCACCCTGCCGAGGGACAAGGAGACCCAGTACTTC | CATLPRDKETQYF
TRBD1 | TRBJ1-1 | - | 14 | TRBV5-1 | TGCGCCAGCAGCCCACAGGGGGTGGACACTGAAGCTTTCTTT | CASSPQGVDTEAFF
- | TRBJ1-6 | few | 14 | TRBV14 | TGTGCCAGCAGCCAGGTTGCGGCTAATGCACCCCTCCACTTT | CASSQVAANAPLHF
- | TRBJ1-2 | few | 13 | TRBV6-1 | TGTGCCAGCAGCGAGGACATGAGCTATGGCTACACCTTC | CASSEDMSYGYTF
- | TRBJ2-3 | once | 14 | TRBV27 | TGTGCCAGCAGTGAGAGTGGAAACACAGATACACAGTATTTT | CASSESGNTDTQYF
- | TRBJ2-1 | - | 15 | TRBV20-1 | TGCAGTGCTAGTGATAGCACCCATATAAGGAATGAGCAGTTCTTC | CSASDSTHIRNEQFF
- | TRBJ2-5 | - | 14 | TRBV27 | TGTGCCAGCAGTCGATGGGGGCAAGGAGAGACCCAGTACTTC | CASSRWGQGETQYF
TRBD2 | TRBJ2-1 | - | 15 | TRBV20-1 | TGCAGTGCTACTAGCGGGGGAGGGTCCTACAATGAGCAGTTCTTC | CSATSGGGSYNEQFF
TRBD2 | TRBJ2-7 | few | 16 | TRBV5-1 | TGCGCCAGCAGCTTGGGCCCCACTAGCGGATCCTACGAGCAGTACTTC | CASSLGPTSGSYEQYF
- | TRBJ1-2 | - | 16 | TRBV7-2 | TGTGCCAGCAACGAATCGGTCAGGCTTCCGAACTATGGCTACACCTTC | CASNESVRLPNYGYTF
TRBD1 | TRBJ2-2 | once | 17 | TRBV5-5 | TGTGCCAGCAGCTCCACGGGACAGGTCCCGTCCACCGGGGAGCTGTTTTTT | CASSSTGQVPSTGELFF
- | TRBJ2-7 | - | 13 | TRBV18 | TGTGCCAGCTCTCCCCCTTCTAACTACGAGCAGTACTTC | CASSPPSNYEQYF
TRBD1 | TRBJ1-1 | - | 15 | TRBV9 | TGTGCCAGCAGCGCGGGGGACAGGGTTACCACTGAAGCTTTCTTT | CASSAGDRVTTEAFF
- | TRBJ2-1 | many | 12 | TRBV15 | TGTGCCACCAGCAGAGTAAGAGGTGAGCAGTTCTTC | CATSRVRGEQFF